The present TCR beta chain was sequenced within a study of a mutant IDH1 vaccine in newly diagnosed glioma. About this clone itself: Its cognate antigen is unknown.

Repertoires were generated with immunoSEQ multiplex PCR, while TCRdb's copy carries only in-frame clones and drops some. Of some 61,000 clones listed, almost 85% were seen once; the top ten hold 10% to 15%. Noted time point: week 35, safety follow-up. Each dose delivered 300 ug of mutant IDH1 20-mer peptide subcutaneously with imiquimod. Patients came in for eight vaccinations, in weeks 1, 3, 5, 7, 11, 15, 19 and 23. CDR1 is MNHNY and CDR2 is SVGAGI in the germline V gene (reference sequence). Germline trimming cut 5 bases from V and 1 base from J; bases unmatched to any gene: 7. This CDR3 is 15 amino acids long. Broader study findings: Vaccine-induced immune responses occurred in roughly 95% of patients.

This clonotype was obtained from a man between 18 and 35 years old with glioma. This rearrangement joins TRBV6-6 to TRBJ1-2, with 7 nucleotides matching TRBD1. This material consisted of PBMCs, taken from a glioma patient whose treatment included an IDH1 peptide vaccine. The CDR3 DNA is TGTGCCAGCAGTCCCAGAGGGGGCCTTAACTATGGCTACACCTTC. Encoded protein: CASSPRGGLNYGYTF.